This entry lists 3 T cell receptor beta chains sequenced from one sample in a study of molecular identifiers for immune sequencing clone quantification. One entry per CDR3 protein results from TCRdb running MiXCR on the PCR reads. Found here are about 510,000 distinct CDR3 sequences, around 23% of them singletons; the top ten hold roughly 0.77%. The sequenced material came from naive CD8+ T cells from blood, with Jurkat cell RNA spiked in. As to subset: FACS-sorted CD8+CD4-CCR7+CD45RA+ naive T cells. The origin of the receptors is a human donor in good health. Some libraries in this study had Jurkat cell RNA spiked in.

The chain employs TRBV12-3 or TRBV12-4 and TRBJ2-5; D gene uncertain. The ends were cut back, 6 bases at V and 1 base at J, with 12 bases in the middle. The CDR3 consists of 14 residues. Here the CDR3 DNA reads TGTGCCAGCAGCCTTAGATACCTCCAAGAGACCCAGTACTTC. The encoded protein is CASSLRYLQETQYF.

This clonotype was counted at least ten times. The chain has TRBV20-1 and TRBJ2-5; 7 positions match TRBD2. Trimming took 1 base from V and 4 from J; bases not matched to a gene: 12. CDR3 length: 16 residues. CDR1 and CDR2 from the germline V gene are DFQATT and SNEGSKA (reference sequence). The CDR3 sequence is CSARGGAGPRVETQYF. DNA for the CDR3: TGCAGTGCTAGAGGGGGAGCGGGGCCGCGGGTAGAGACCCAGTACTTC.

This clonotype occurred a few times. V usage is TRBV7-2 and J usage is TRBJ2-7, with 7 bases fitting TRBD1. The CDR3 is 15 amino acids. Germline values: CDR1 SGHTA, CDR2 FQGNSA. Trimming removed 0 bases from V and 7 bases from J; junction bases left unmatched: 9. The DNA of the CDR3 is TGTGCCAGCAGCTTAGCCCTGACAGGGTGGAGTGAGCAGTACTTC. It specifies CASSLALTGWSEQYF.